A single sample gave rise to the 30 T cell receptor beta chains below, sequenced in a study of shared clonotypes between healthy human individuals. TCRdb keeps only in-frame clones here, not all; method: immunoSEQ multiplex PCR. The data show about 1 million clones, about 77% seen once. Source material: memory CD4+ T cells sorted from blood. Specified subset: CD45RA-negative fraction. These receptors were obtained from a man between 18 and 29 years old in good health.

V usage is TRBV10-1 and J usage is TRBJ1-4; D unclear. V lost 4 bases and J lost 8, with 11 bases in between. CDR3 length: 13 amino acids. Per germline, CDR1 WNHNN and CDR2 SYGVQD (reference sequence). The CDR3 region has the DNA TGCGCCAGCAGTGGGGGATTCGGGGAAAAACTGTTTTTT. Translation gives CASSGGFGEKLFF.

The count of this clone is one. The CDR3 is CASSPEGGRGTEAFF. In DNA form, the CDR3 reads TGTGCCAGCAGTCCCGAGGGGGGGCGCGGCACTGAAGCTTTCTTT. This sequence joins TRBV6-1 and TRBJ1-1; tentative D call: TRBD1 (6 bases). V shed 5 bases and J shed 4 bases, with 17 bases lying between them. The germline V gene has CDR1 MNHNS and CDR2 SASEGT. This CDR3 region has 15 residues.

This clone has just a few counts. The chain is built from TRBV2 and TRBJ1-2; 8 nucleotides align to TRBD1. Germline V lookup: CDR1 SNHLY, CDR2 FYNNEI. With 3 bases clipped from V and 8 bases from J, the junction kept 5 bases outside the gene matches. This CDR3 is 13 amino acids long. Here the CDR3 DNA reads TGTGCCAGCAGTGAGACAGGGGAAGGAGGCTACACCTTC. Protein: CASSETGEGGYTF.

The V call is TRBV10-3, the J call TRBJ2-3; D unclear. V was shortened by 4 bases and J by 0 bases, with 8 bases between the two germline ends. Germline assignment: CDR1 ENHRY and CDR2 SYGVKD. The CDR3 totals 14 residues. Here the CDR3 reads CAISGGRSTDTQYF. Here the CDR3 DNA reads TGTGCCATCAGTGGTGGTCGGAGCACAGATACGCAGTATTTT.

The CDR3 DNA follows: TGTGCCAGCAGTTCCACCCTAGGGGATACGCAGTATTTT. It yields the protein CASSSTLGDTQYF. This rearrangement joins TRBV6-5 to TRBJ2-3, with D unresolved. The CDR3 is 13 amino acids. Germline V lookup: CDR1 MNHEY, CDR2 SVGAGI. V was trimmed by 4 bases and J by 6 bases, leaving 11 bases between them.

Comments on this clone: Being one base from a much bigger clone, this may be a read error. Other DNA sequences in the sample encode the same CDR3. The CDR3 coding sequence is TGTGCCAGCAGTTTATACGGGAGAGGCACAGATACGCAGTATTTT. This gives the protein CASSLYGRGTDTQYF. The V and J genes are TRBV28 and TRBJ2-3, with a weak D call TRBD2 (6 bases). This CDR3 has 15 amino acids. Trimming removed 1 base at V and 1 base at J, with 9 bases between. Looked up from germline, CDR1 is MDHEN and CDR2 is SYDVKM. The variable domain in full, with the rest retrieved from reference TRBV28 and TRBJ2-3, is DVKVTQSSRYLVKRTGEKVFLECVQDMDHENMFWYRQDPGLGLRLIYFSYDVKMKEKGDIPEGYSVSREKKERFSLILESASTNQTSMYLCASSLYGRGTDTQYFGPGTRLTVL.

In the case of this clone: A read error may produce the germline difference seen at one junction end. This chain connects TRBV7-7 to TRBJ1-3; 7 bases match TRBD1. Germline loops: CDR1 SSHAT, CDR2 FNYEAQ (reference sequence). The CDR3 runs to 14 residues. The chain's CDR3 is CASSLGGFGNTIYF. CDR3 in DNA: TGTGCTAGCAGCCTAGGGGGCTTTGGAAACACCATATATTTT.

This sequence joins TRBV9 and TRBJ1-2, with 11 bases identical to TRBD1. CDR1 is SGDLS and CDR2 is YYNGEE in the germline V gene. The V segment lost 3 bases and the J segment 8 bases; nucleotides outside the gene matches: 6. CDR3 length: 14 amino acids. CDR3 nucleotide sequence: TGTGCCAGCAGCGCAGGACAGGGGGCTCGGGGCTACACCTTC. Translating it yields CASSAGQGARGYTF.

This chain joins TRBV5-1 and TRBJ2-5; D is unresolved. The CDR3 loop spans 13 amino acids. The V end lost 0 bases, the J end lost 2 bases, and 5 bases lay between the germline ends. CDR1 and CDR2 from the germline V gene are SGHRS and YFSETQ. CDR3 loop: CASSLAQQETQYF. The CDR3 DNA reads as TGCGCCAGCAGCTTGGCACAGCAAGAGACCCAGTACTTC.

As regards this clone: Other nucleotide sequences in the sample specify the same CDR3. The chain carries TRBV29-1 and TRBJ2-7; a weak D match, TRBD1 (7 bases). The CDR3 loop spans 12 amino acids. Trimming pared 2 bases from V and 3 bases from J, leaving 8 bases between. The germline V gene encodes CDR1 SQVTM and CDR2 ANQGSEA. The CDR3 reads CSVEQGGYEQYF. In nucleotides, the CDR3 is TGCAGCGTTGAACAGGGGGGCTACGAGCAGTACTTC.

This clone was detected only a few times. The rearrangement links TRBV7-2 to TRBJ2-7; no clear D gene. Trimming removed 7 bases at V and 0 bases at J, with 7 bases between. This CDR3 has 12 amino acids. Germline CDR1 reads SGHTA; CDR2 reads FQGNSA. The CDR3 loop reads CASKGSSYEQYF. DNA of the CDR3: TGTGCCAGCAAAGGAAGCTCCTACGAGCAGTACTTC.

This clone has a handful of counts. CDR3 DNA sequence: TGTGCCAGTAGTATTGAAGGGGGCGCAGGGCAGCCCCAGCATTTT. Its translation is CASSIEGGAGQPQHF. J is TRBJ1-5 and V is TRBV19, with 7 bases aligning to TRBD1. The J segment lost 7 bases and the V segment lost 3 bases, leaving 9 bases of the junction unmatched. CDR3 size: 15 residues. Germline V gives CDR1 LNHDA, CDR2 SQIVND (reference sequence).

The chain combines TRBV18 with TRBJ1-5; 7 positions agree with TRBD1. The CDR3 contains 15 residues. The junction had 6 bases not matched to a gene; V was cut back by 5 bases and J by 2 bases. From germline, CDR1 is KGHSH and CDR2 LQKENI. Here the CDR3 reads CASSEQGHGNQPQHF. CDR3 DNA: TGTGCCAGCTCAGAACAGGGGCATGGCAATCAGCCCCAGCATTTT.

The chain combines TRBV5-1 with TRBJ2-7, with 10 bases fitting TRBD1. The V gene end was trimmed by 4 bases and the J gene end by 5 bases; junction bases not matched to a gene: 9. The CDR3 sequence is 15 residues long. Per the germline V gene, CDR1 is SGHRS and CDR2 is YFSETQ. The CDR3 DNA sequence: TGCGCCAGCAGCCAACGGACAGGGGGTATGAACGAGCAGTACTTC. Protein sequence: CASSQRTGGMNEQYF.

A single count supports this clone. The gene calls are TRBV10-2 and TRBJ2-3; 7 nucleotides match TRBD2. The CDR3 spans 16 residues. Germline assignment: CDR1 WSHSY and CDR2 SAAADI. V was pared by 5 bases and J by 2 bases, with 10 bases of the junction left unmatched. The CDR3 here is CASSSGRGVSTDTQYF. The CDR3 nucleotides read TGCGCCAGCAGTAGCGGTCGGGGGGTCTCCACAGATACGCAGTATTTT.

The rearrangement links TRBV4-1 to TRBJ2-5, with 11 bases identical to TRBD2. The CDR3 loop spans 16 amino acids. V gave up 4 bases and J gave up 1 base; unmatched junction bases: 5. CDR1 MGHRA and CDR2 YSYEKL come from the germline V gene. CDR3 in amino acids: CASSRPGLAVQETQYF. CDR3 DNA sequence: TGCGCCAGCAGCCGCCCGGGACTAGCGGTCCAAGAGACCCAGTACTTC.

The J gene is TRBJ1-4, the V gene TRBV5-6; 12 bases align to TRBD1. CDR3 length equals 14 residues. Trimming cost V 3 bases and J 9 bases; bases outside gene matches: 3. Germline CDR1 is SGHDT and CDR2 is YYEEEE. The CDR3 nucleotides read TGTGCCAGCAGCTCGGGACAGGGGGCCCAAAAACTGTTTTTT. This translates into CASSSGQGAQKLFF. Full variable domain (rest looked up from reference TRBV5-6 and TRBJ1-4): DAGVTQSPTHLIKTRGQQVTLRCSPKSGHDTVSWYQQALGQGPQFIFQYYEEEERQRGNFPDRFSGHQFPNYSSELNVNALLLGDSALYLCASSSGQGAQKLFFGSGTQLSVL.

The gene calls are TRBV6-1 and TRBJ1-5, with D perhaps matching TRBD1 (5 bases). The CDR3 sequence is 14 residues long. Trimming shortened V by 6 bases and J by 7 bases, and 16 bases separated the two germline ends. Germline V lookup: CDR1 MNHNS, CDR2 SASEGT. CDR3 sequence reads: CASRPTRDGQPQHF. CDR3 in DNA: TGTGCCAGCAGGCCTACCCGGGACGGGCAGCCCCAGCATTTT.

This clone was recorded only once. The V call is TRBV6-6, the J call TRBJ2-1; 7 bases map to TRBD1. Germline V CDR1 and CDR2: MNHNY, SVGAGI (reference sequence). J lost 0 bases, V lost 5 bases, and 1 base had no gene match. This CDR3 comprises 14 residues. The CDR3 region has the DNA TGTGCCAGCAGTAGGGGGCCCTCCTACAATGAGCAGTTCTTC. Protein product: CASSRGPSYNEQFF.

A remark on this clone: A much larger clone lies a single base off, so this may be a read error. The genes are TRBV2 and TRBJ1-1, with D possibly TRBD1 on 6 matching bases. The CDR3 runs 13 residues. Germline V gene data show CDR1 as SNHLY and CDR2 as FYNNEI. The V and J ends lost 2 bases and 4 bases respectively, with 8 bases between them. The CDR3 DNA sequence: TGTGCCAGCAGTGAACAGGGGAGCACTGAAGCTTTCTTT. It encodes CASSEQGSTEAFF.

The J gene is TRBJ1-4, the V gene TRBV19, with D unresolved. V was shortened by 7 bases and J by 10 bases, with 19 bases between the two germline ends. Per the germline V gene, CDR1 is LNHDA and CDR2 is SQIVND (reference sequence). This CDR3 has 14 residues. CDR3 in amino acids: CASTPWEGTRKLFF. CDR3 nucleotides: TGTGCCAGTACCCCCTGGGAGGGTACTCGAAAACTGTTTTTT.

This chain links TRBV10-3 with TRBJ2-7; D gene unclear. Germline-derived CDR1 and CDR2 are ENHRY and SYGVKD. Trimming took off 0 bases at V and 7 bases at J, with 7 bases between the two ends. This CDR3 region has 12 residues. Written as DNA, the CDR3 is TGTGCCATCAGTGAGTCGACTCGAGAGCAGTACTTC. This translates into CAISESTREQYF.

This clone has a handful of counts. The chain uses TRBV7-2 and TRBJ1-3; 7 nucleotides line up with TRBD1. The CDR3 runs 15 residues. With 5 bases clipped from V and 0 bases from J, the junction kept 4 bases outside the gene matches. The V gene's germline CDR1 is SGHTA and CDR2 FQGNSA. In DNA form, the CDR3 reads TGTGCCAGCAGCCTGTACAGGGGCTCTGGAAACACCATATATTTT. It codes for CASSLYRGSGNTIYF.

This clone was recorded many times. This chain links TRBV5-6 with TRBJ2-3, with TRBD2 matching 9 bases. Germline loops: CDR1 SGHDT, CDR2 YYEEEE. The CDR3 sequence is 14 residues long. Trimming took 9 bases from V and 2 from J; bases not matched to a gene: 7. The CDR3 sequence is CATARLAVTDTQYF. In DNA, the CDR3 is TGTGCCACCGCCCGACTAGCGGTCACAGATACGCAGTATTTT.

The V call is TRBV10-3, the J call TRBJ1-3; weak D call: TRBD1 (6 bases). The CDR3 consists of 15 residues. V lost 11 bases and J lost 0, with 17 bases in between. Germline V gene sequence: CDR1 ENHRY, CDR2 SYGVKD. CDR3 bases: TGTGCCTTTAGTACAGGGTTCGACTCTGGAAACACCATATATTTT. As protein: CAFSTGFDSGNTIYF.

This rearrangement joins TRBV6-5 to TRBJ1-2; a possible D gene is TRBD1 (5 bases). CDR1 and CDR2 from the germline V gene are MNHEY and SVGAGI. This CDR3 region has 15 residues. V was trimmed by 4 bases and J by 4 bases, leaving 16 bases between them. The CDR3 reads CASSSQGGVGYGYTF. The CDR3 nucleotides read TGTGCCAGCAGTTCCCAGGGTGGGGTAGGCTATGGCTACACCTTC.

This chain connects TRBV7-2 to TRBJ2-1; D tentatively fits TRBD1 or TRBD2 (5 bases each). Looked up from germline, CDR1 is SGHTA and CDR2 is FQGNSA. The CDR3 extends over 15 amino acids. The ends were cut back, 3 bases at V and 7 bases at J, with 16 bases in the middle. DNA of the CDR3: TGTGCCAGCAGCTTCACATGGGGCGCGGGTAATGAGCAGTTCTTC. As protein: CASSFTWGAGNEQFF.

The table lists this clone with a few counts. This sample includes further DNA sequences coding for the same CDR3. CDR3 sequence (DNA): TGCAGTGCTCAGAACTACGAGCAGTACTTC. It translates to CSAQNYEQYF. The gene calls are TRBV20-1 and TRBJ2-7; D ambiguous. Germline CDR1 is DFQATT and CDR2 is SNEGSKA (reference sequence). The V end was cut by 5 bases, the J end by 3 bases, with 5 bases between. The CDR3 has 10 amino acids.

The rearrangement links TRBV5-1 to TRBJ2-5, with 9 bases identical to TRBD2. This CDR3 comprises 16 residues. Trimming cost V 3 bases and J 5 bases; bases outside gene matches: 11. From germline, CDR1 is SGHRS and CDR2 YFSETQ. In DNA form, the CDR3 reads TGCGCCAGCAGCTGGGGAGGAGCGGGGGGCTCGGAGACCCAGTACTTC. It specifies CASSWGGAGGSETQYF.

The chain carries TRBV18 and TRBJ2-5; D not resolved. V gave up 2 bases and J gave up 3 bases, with 13 bases separating them. This CDR3 has 15 amino acids. Per germline, CDR1 KGHSH and CDR2 LQKENI. The CDR3 loop is CASSPGVSEEETQYF. The CDR3 nucleotides are TGTGCCAGCTCACCAGGAGTTTCAGAGGAAGAGACCCAGTACTTC. Together with reference TRBV18 and TRBJ2-5, the CDR3 gives the full variable domain: NAGVMQNPRHLVRRRGQEARLRCSPMKGHSHVYWYRQLPEEGLKFMVYLQKENIIDESGMPKERFSAEFPKEGPSILRIQQVVRGDSAAYFCASSPGVSEEETQYFGPGTRLLVL.